Detailed here is one TCR beta chain. This clone was counted only a few times. Its target antigen remains unknown. No base qualities exist here, and no much larger clone lies one base off it. The time point label, read with the paper, signifies: baseline before first vaccination. Vaccinee samples were obtained from the UK trials COV001 and COV002, which included a single-blind randomized controlled phase 2/3 trial of AZD1222 (ChAdOx1 nCoV-19) in healthy adults. For TCRbeta chain sequencing, PBMC samples from trial participants were taken at day 0 and at day 28 after the second dose. This sample is part of a study of T cell responses to AZD1222 COVID-19 vaccine (dated by TCRdb to about 2021). About the full investigation: AZD1222 recipients whose second dose came at about 4 weeks and those whose second dose came at about 12 weeks were combined into one group, since spike-specific TCR depth and breadth did not differ between the two schedules. A total of approximately 240 trial participants underwent TCR sequencing, of whom about 200 had received two doses of AZD1222 and about 26 had received two doses of the MenACWY control vaccine. Enrollment into the trials was organized by age into subgroups of 18-55, 56-69 and 70-plus years, and those subgroups contained roughly 150, 30 and 60 TCR-sequenced participants, respectively.

The CDR3 regions of human TCRbeta chains were subjected to immunosequencing. The paper's processing steps were these. Repertoire TCRs were checked for matches against a reference library of SARS-CoV-2-specific TCRs that had been generated using the MIRA antigen-specificity platform. Breadth meant the fraction of unique TCRs that were SARS-CoV-2-associated, whereas depth meant the fraction of total T cells that were SARS-CoV-2-associated. Each spike-specific TCR was assigned to its reactive spike region and to a CD4 or CD8 class using the MIRA data. Log10-transformed breadth and depth values were compared by one-way ANOVA with Sidak's multiple comparisons tests. The clones in this table, taken by TCRdb from immuneACCESS, are in-frame only. Not every clone is retained; where verified, under half of the shortfall comes from an unresolved V gene, and the cause of the rest is unknown. V and J calls and clone size follow that table, whereas D and trimming were derived from the DNA. The sample table records some 91,000 clones; roughly 90% of these occur just once. Around 2% of the sample lies in the top ten.

Between the V and J ends, shortened by 3 bases and 7 bases respectively, the junction contains 28 bases. The germline V gene specifies SGHTA as CDR1 and FQGNSA as CDR2. From its cysteine to its phenylalanine, the CDR3 spans 18 amino acids. The only DNA kept is the CDR3, 54 bases in frame from the first base. Overall results and qualifications from the work: Participants were mostly white British, with more females than males. The authors suggested clonal diversity may have been underestimated. The whole spike protein was spanned by vaccine-associated CD4 TCRs, and dominant responses were seen in regions 160-218 and 743-854. The 56-69-year group was small, and its depth increase did not reach significance, likely because of low power. Only five to seven AZD1222 recipients were SARS-CoV-2 seropositive at baseline, limiting conclusions about previously exposed vaccinees. Because no day 14 peak-response samples were available, the repertoires could be characterized only after the peak T cell response. Nearly half of unique spike-specific TCRs reportedly recognized epitopes outside regions mutated in the B.1.351 and B.1.1.7 variants. After two AZD1222 doses, both the breadth and the depth of spike-specific TCRs were significantly higher than at day 0 and than in MenACWY recipients.

This receptor was obtained from an adult in good health. The chain links TRBV7-2 with TRBJ2-7, with TRBD1 as a weak D call on 6 bases. The material sequenced was peripheral blood, taken on day 0 of AZD1222 vaccination. Read as DNA, the sequence is TGTGCCAGCAGCTTTGGTGGGGACACTAAAACTCCCTTTGATGAGCAGTACTTC. It codes for CASSFGGDTKTPFDEQYF.